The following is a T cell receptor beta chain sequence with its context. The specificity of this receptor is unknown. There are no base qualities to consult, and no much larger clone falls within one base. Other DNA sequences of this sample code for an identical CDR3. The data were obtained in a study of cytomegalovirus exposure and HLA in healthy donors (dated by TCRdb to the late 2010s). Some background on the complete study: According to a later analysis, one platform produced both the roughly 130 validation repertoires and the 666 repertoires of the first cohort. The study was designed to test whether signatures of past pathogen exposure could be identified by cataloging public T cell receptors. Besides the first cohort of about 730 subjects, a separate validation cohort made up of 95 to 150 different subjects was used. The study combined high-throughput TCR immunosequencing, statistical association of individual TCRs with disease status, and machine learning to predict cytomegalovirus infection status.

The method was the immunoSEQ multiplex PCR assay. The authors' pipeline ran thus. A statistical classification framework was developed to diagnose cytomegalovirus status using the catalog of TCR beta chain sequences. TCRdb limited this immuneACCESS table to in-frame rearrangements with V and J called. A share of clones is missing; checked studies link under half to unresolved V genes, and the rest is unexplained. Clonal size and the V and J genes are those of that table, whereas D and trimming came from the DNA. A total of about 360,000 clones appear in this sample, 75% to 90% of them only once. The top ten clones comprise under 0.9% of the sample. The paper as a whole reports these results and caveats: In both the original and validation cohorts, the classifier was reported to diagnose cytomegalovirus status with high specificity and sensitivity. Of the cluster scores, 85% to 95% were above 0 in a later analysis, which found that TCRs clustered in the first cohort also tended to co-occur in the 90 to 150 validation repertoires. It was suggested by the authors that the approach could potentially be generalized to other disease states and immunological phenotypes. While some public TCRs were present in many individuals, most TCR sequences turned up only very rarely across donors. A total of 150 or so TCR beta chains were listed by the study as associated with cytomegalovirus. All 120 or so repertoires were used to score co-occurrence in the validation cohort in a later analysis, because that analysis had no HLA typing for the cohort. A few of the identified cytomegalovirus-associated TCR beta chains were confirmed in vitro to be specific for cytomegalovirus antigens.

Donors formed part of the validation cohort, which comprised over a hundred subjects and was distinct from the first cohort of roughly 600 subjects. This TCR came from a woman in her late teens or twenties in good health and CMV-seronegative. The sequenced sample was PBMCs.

This receptor carries the CDR3 CASSPGQGNQPQHF. The bases are TGTGCCAGCTCACCAGGGCAGGGGAATCAGCCCCAGCATTTT. The chain couples TRBV18 to TRBJ1-5; tentative D gene TRBD1, with 6 bases matching. CDR1 and CDR2, per the germline V gene, are KGHSH and LQKENI. V is reduced by 2 bases and J by 4 bases, leaving a spacing of 9 bases between them. The CDR3 spans 14 residues, from the cysteine through the phenylalanine. Only CDR3 DNA remains: 42 bases, in frame from the first base.